One sample yielded the 30 T cell receptor beta chains listed below, sequenced in a study of cytomegalovirus exposure and HLA in healthy donors. Both 60 Vbeta primers and 13 Jbeta primers went into the PCR. Measured with immunoSEQ multiplex PCR; TCRdb has only the in-frame clones, and not every one. The sample lists 70,000 to 100,000 clones, approximately 80% occurring once. Source material: PBMCs. Receptors were obtained from a woman aged 50 to 60 in good health and CMV-seropositive.

The chain carries TRBV7-9 and TRBJ2-7; 7 bases map to TRBD1. The V gene end was trimmed by 4 bases and the J gene end by 2 bases; junction bases not matched to a gene: 8. Per the germline V gene, CDR1 is SEHNR and CDR2 is FQNEAQ (reference sequence). This CDR3 spans 15 amino acids. CDR3: CASSSDREWTYEQYF. CDR3 bases: TGTGCCAGCAGCTCCGACAGGGAGTGGACCTACGAGCAGTACTTC.

The J gene is TRBJ2-7, the V gene TRBV10-2; the D is unclear. V was cut by 3 bases and J by 3 bases, with 12 bases left in between. The CDR3 covers 14 residues. Germline-derived CDR1 and CDR2 are WSHSY and SAAADI. CDR3 sequence: CASSDGWALYEQYV. CDR3 in DNA: TGCGCCAGCAGTGACGGTTGGGCCCTCTACGAGCAGTACGTC.

V is TRBV2 and J is TRBJ2-6; no reliable D call. V lost 7 bases and J 4 bases, leaving 17 bases between the germline ends. The germline V gene has CDR1 SNHLY and CDR2 FYNNEI. The CDR3 totals 16 residues. CDR3: CASKFTANPGANVLTF. In DNA form, the CDR3 reads TGTGCCAGCAAATTTACAGCCAACCCCGGGGCCAACGTCCTGACTTTC.

This chain joins TRBV9 and TRBJ2-1; D is possibly TRBD2 (5 bases). Germline-derived CDR1 and CDR2 are SGDLS and YYNGEE. V shed 4 bases and J shed 5 bases, with 19 bases lying between them. This CDR3 is 16 amino acids long. CDR3 coding DNA: TGTGCCAGCAGCCCCCCCCGTAGCGAGTCCCACAATGAGCAGTTCTTC. Residues: CASSPPRSESHNEQFF.

This chain uses TRBV7-9 with TRBJ2-1; D may be TRBD1 (6 bases). The germline V and J ends were trimmed by 6 bases and 1 base, with 16 bases remaining between them. The CDR3 length is 16 residues. Germline V gene sequence: CDR1 SEHNR, CDR2 FQNEAQ (reference sequence). The CDR3 here is CASSLSGTWSYNEQFF. CDR3 sequence (DNA): TGTGCCAGCAGTCTTTCCGGGACATGGTCCTACAATGAGCAGTTCTTC.

This clone has just a few counts. J is TRBJ2-7 and V is TRBV7-9, with TRBD1 matching 9 bases. This CDR3 has 12 amino acids. J was trimmed by 11 bases and V by 4 bases; bases with no gene match: 6. From germline, CDR1 is SEHNR and CDR2 FQNEAQ (reference sequence). CDR3 DNA: TGTGCCAGCAGCTCAGAGGACAGGGGAGAGTACTTC. Amino acids: CASSSEDRGEYF.

This clone was counted once. The chain carries TRBV29-1 and TRBJ1-5; 7 bases map to TRBD1. The CDR3 contains 12 residues. Germline CDR1 and CDR2: SQVTM and ANQGSEA. J was trimmed by 5 bases and V by 7 bases; bases with no gene match: 5. In DNA form, the CDR3 reads TGCAGCGCAGGGGGACGGGATCAGCCCCAGCATTTT. Its protein product is CSAGGRDQPQHF.

This chain joins TRBV11-3 and TRBJ1-1; D ambiguous. CDR3 length equals 14 residues. Germline values: CDR1 SGHNT, CDR2 YENEEA. Deletions cut 5 bases from V and 0 bases from J, with 10 bases between. The CDR3 reads CASSHPGMNTEAFF. The DNA for the CDR3 is TGTGCCAGCAGCCACCCCGGTATGAACACTGAAGCTTTCTTT.

The rearrangement joins TRBV30 to TRBJ1-2; a possible D gene is TRBD1 (5 bases). Germline assignment: CDR1 GTSNPN and CDR2 SVGIG (reference sequence). This CDR3 spans 13 amino acids. Trimming shortened V by 3 bases and J by 5 bases, and 13 bases separated the two germline ends. The CDR3 DNA sequence: TGTGCCTGGAGAAAGGGGCAGCCTTATGGCTACACCTTC. It codes for CAWRKGQPYGYTF.

The genes are TRBV29-1 and TRBJ2-7; 7 bases agree with TRBD1. This CDR3 has 13 residues. Germline V lookup: CDR1 SQVTM, CDR2 ANQGSEA. Trimming removed 3 bases from V and 5 bases from J; junction bases left unmatched: 7. The CDR3 region has the DNA TGCAGCGTTGACCTGGGGCAGGGGGACGAGCAGTACTTC. Protein sequence: CSVDLGQGDEQYF.

The chain has TRBV7-9 and TRBJ2-7; D gene ambiguous. The CDR3 contains 13 residues. Trimming removed 5 bases from V and 2 bases from J, with 10 bases in between. Germline loops: CDR1 SEHNR, CDR2 FQNEAQ (reference sequence). Written as DNA, the CDR3 is TGTGCCAGCAGCCCCCTAAGCGCCTACGAGCAGTACTTC. This encodes CASSPLSAYEQYF.

V is TRBV29-1 and J is TRBJ2-1; 9 nucleotides line up with TRBD2. CDR1 is SQVTM and CDR2 is ANQGSEA in the germline V gene. The CDR3 spans 14 residues. V lost 8 bases and J lost 9; bases outside the gene matches: 14. CDR3 DNA sequence: TGCAGCTCCGCCTGGTTAGCGGGAGCCGGTGAGCAGTTCTTC. Translated, it gives CSSAWLAGAGEQFF.

The chain joins TRBV5-4 to TRBJ2-1; D remains unclear. V shed 1 base and J shed 5 bases, with 7 bases lying between them. The CDR3 spans 13 residues. Germline lookup yields CDR1 SGHNT and CDR2 YYREEE (reference sequence). CDR3 sequence: CASSLTTDNEQFF. Here the CDR3 DNA reads TGTGCCAGCAGCTTGACCACAGACAATGAGCAGTTCTTC.

J is TRBJ2-2 and V is TRBV5-1, with a tentative D call TRBD2 (5 bases). The CDR3 extends over 14 amino acids. Trimming left V 2 bases short and J 6 bases short, with 11 bases between. Germline V gene lookup returns CDR1 SGHRS and CDR2 YFSETQ. In DNA form, the CDR3 reads TGCGCCAGCAGCTTCCTAGCAGGCTCCGGGGAGCTGTTTTTT. It specifies CASSFLAGSGELFF.

This chain joins TRBV11-3 and TRBJ2-1; 12 bases agree with TRBD2. From germline, CDR1 is SGHNT and CDR2 YENEEA. The CDR3 has 15 amino acids. After removal of 5 bases from V and 5 bases from J, the junction contained 4 bases not matched to a gene. The CDR3 DNA reads as TGTGCCAGCAGCATCCTAGCGGGGGGGGACAATGAGCAGTTCTTC. Translated, it gives CASSILAGGDNEQFF.

This clone occurred a few times. The chain employs TRBV10-2 and TRBJ2-7, with 8 bases lining up with TRBD1. The junction had 9 bases not matched to a gene; V was cut back by 8 bases and J by 6 bases. The CDR3 is 13 residues long. Germline assignment: CDR1 WSHSY and CDR2 SAAADI. The CDR3: CASGPTTGAEQYV. Here the CDR3 DNA reads TGCGCCAGCGGCCCCACGACAGGGGCCGAGCAGTACGTC.

The V gene is TRBV6-1, the J gene TRBJ2-1, with 10 bases matching TRBD2. This CDR3 has 14 residues. V lost 3 bases and J lost 8; bases outside the gene matches: 4. CDR1 and CDR2 (germline): MNHNS, SASEGT. CDR3: CASSDSGRGYEQFF. CDR3 coding DNA: TGTGCCAGCAGTGACAGCGGGAGGGGCTATGAGCAGTTCTTC.

The chain combines TRBV19 with TRBJ2-3; 8 positions match TRBD1. J was trimmed by 0 bases and V by 7 bases; bases with no gene match: 9. The germline CDR1 and CDR2 sequences are LNHDA and SQIVND (reference sequence). The CDR3 is 16 residues long. The CDR3 DNA reads as TGTGCCAGTAATCGCTTCAGGGGGCTGAGCACAGATACGCAGTATTTT. This codes for CASNRFRGLSTDTQYF.

The chain uses TRBV19 and TRBJ1-1; tentatively, D is TRBD1 (5 bases). Germline V CDR1 and CDR2: LNHDA, SQIVND (reference sequence). V was shortened by 1 base and J by 5 bases, with 8 bases between the two germline ends. The CDR3 spans 13 residues. CDR3 nucleotide sequence: TGTGCCAGTAGTATAGGACAGAAGACTGAAGCTTTCTTT. It codes for CASSIGQKTEAFF.

The chain uses TRBV19 and TRBJ1-6; D is uncertain. Between the trimmed V and J ends, which lost 1 base and 8 bases, there was a span of 9 bases. The CDR3 runs 14 residues. Looked up from germline, CDR1 is LNHDA and CDR2 is SQIVND (reference sequence). The CDR3 reads CASSIGPQDSPLHF. In DNA form, the CDR3 reads TGTGCCAGTAGTATAGGTCCCCAGGATTCACCCCTCCACTTT.

This clone occurred a few times. The rearrangement joins TRBV5-4 to TRBJ2-3; 9 nucleotides match TRBD1. The J segment lost 3 bases and the V segment lost 3 bases, leaving 8 bases of the junction unmatched. Germline CDR1 SGHNT, CDR2 YYREEE (reference sequence). The CDR3 runs to 16 residues. The CDR3 loop reads CASSWGTGRQTDTQYF. The CDR3 DNA follows: TGTGCCAGCAGCTGGGGGACAGGGAGGCAGACAGATACGCAGTATTTT.

The gene calls are TRBV9 and TRBJ2-7, with TRBD1 matching 11 bases. CDR1 is SGDLS, CDR2 YYNGEE, per germline. CDR3 length: 15 residues. Germline trimming cut 3 bases from V and 3 bases from J; bases unmatched to any gene: 5. The CDR3, as DNA: TGTGCCAGCAGCGCAGGGGGGACAGGGGGCTACGAGCAGTACTTC. This translates into CASSAGGTGGYEQYF.

The V call is TRBV20-1, the J call TRBJ1-2; D gene unclear. CDR1 DFQATT and CDR2 SNEGSKA come from the germline V gene (reference sequence). CDR3 length equals 11 residues. The V gene lost 4 bases and the J gene lost 8 bases, with 11 bases spanning the gap. Here the CDR3 reads CSAIGLPGYTF. The CDR3 DNA is TGCAGTGCTATCGGACTGCCCGGCTACACCTTC.

This clone was recorded a few times. The chain has TRBV9 and TRBJ1-2, with no clear D. Germline V gene data show CDR1 as SGDLS and CDR2 as YYNGEE. Trimming left V 0 bases short and J 4 bases short, with 7 bases between. There are 13 residues in the CDR3. This CDR3 is CASSVGAAYGYTF. In nucleotides, the CDR3 is TGTGCCAGCAGCGTAGGGGCAGCCTATGGCTACACCTTC.

In its sample, this clone was seen once. The missing conserved phenylalanine or tryptophan at the end of this CDR3 makes a read error likely. The chain couples TRBV5-5 to TRBJ1-1; TRBD1 aligns across 9 bases. There are 15 residues in the CDR3. Germline CDR1 is SGHKS and CDR2 is YYEKEE (reference sequence). The trim removed 3 bases at V and 1 base at J, leaving 4 bases unmatched. CDR3: CASSYLQGANTEAFV. The CDR3 DNA reads as TGTGCCAGCAGCTACCTACAGGGGGCGAACACTGAAGCTTTCGTT.

This clone is a singleton in its sample. V usage is TRBV5-1 and J usage is TRBJ1-6; 10 nucleotides line up with TRBD1. Germline CDR1 SGHRS, CDR2 YFSETQ. CDR3 size: 15 residues. The V gene end was trimmed by 1 base and the J gene end by 10 bases; junction bases not matched to a gene: 5. The DNA for the CDR3 is TGCGCCAGCAGCTTGTATGGGACAGGGGAATCACCCCTCCACTTT. Translating gives CASSLYGTGESPLHF.

This chain uses TRBV18 with TRBJ2-3; TRBD1 aligns across 9 bases. Germline CDR1 KGHSH, CDR2 LQKENI. The V segment lost 3 bases and the J segment 4 bases; nucleotides outside the gene matches: 5. The CDR3 consists of 15 residues. This CDR3 is CASSPGTGYSDTQYF. CDR3 DNA sequence: TGTGCCAGCTCACCGGGGACAGGGTATTCAGATACGCAGTATTTT.

V gene TRBV9 combines with J gene TRBJ2-1; TRBD2 might be the D (6 bases). The CDR3 totals 17 residues. V was pared by 3 bases and J by 0 bases, with 16 bases between. The germline CDR1 and CDR2 sequences are SGDLS and YYNGEE. CDR3 amino acids: CASSAYGSDHSYNEQFF. The DNA for the CDR3 is TGTGCCAGCAGCGCTTACGGGAGCGATCACTCCTACAATGAGCAGTTCTTC. The variable domain in full, completed from reference TRBV9 and TRBJ2-1, reads DSGVTQTPKHLITATGQRVTLRCSPRSGDLSVYWYQQSLDQGLQFLIQYYNGEERAKGNILERFSAQQFPDLHSELNLSSLELGDSALYFCASSAYGSDHSYNEQFFGPGTRLTVL.

The rearrangement joins TRBV18 to TRBJ1-4, with 9 bases fitting TRBD1. After removal of 0 bases from V and 8 bases from J, the junction contained 4 bases not matched to a gene. Germline V CDR1 and CDR2: KGHSH, LQKENI. There are 15 residues in the CDR3. CDR3 sequence (DNA): TGTGCCAGCTCACCACCGGGACAGGGTGCGGAAAAACTGTTTTTT. This codes for CASSPPGQGAEKLFF.

V usage is TRBV7-9 and J usage is TRBJ1-5; 7 bases fit TRBD1. Trimming took 5 bases from V and 4 from J; bases not matched to a gene: 11. This CDR3 contains 16 residues. Germline assignment: CDR1 SEHNR and CDR2 FQNEAQ (reference sequence). CDR3 DNA: TGTGCCAGCAGCCAAGAGGGACAGTCTTTTAATCAGCCCCAGCATTTT. Amino acid sequence: CASSQEGQSFNQPQHF.